A single sample gave rise to the 5 T cell receptor beta chains below, sequenced in a study of vaccination effects on CD4 cells after COVID-19. No antigens are known for them. The ViraFEST assay expanded antigen-specific CD4+ T cells with viral peptide pools before sequencing. It was after around eleven days of culture that CD4+ T cells were isolated. Each participant was given two doses of one vaccine (BNT162b2 or mRNA-1273). The method was immunoSEQ multiplex PCR; TCRdb's version includes in-frame clones alone and lacks a portion of them. This table holds some 22,000 clones, roughly 80% found once. Sequencing was performed on CD4+ T cells from PBMCs cultured with HCoV-NL63 spike peptides, taken after COVID-19 vaccination. These receptors came from a human donor who received a COVID-19 vaccine.

This clone was seen only a few times. The rearrangement uses TRBV30 and TRBJ2-2; no clear D. CDR1 and CDR2 from the germline V gene are GTSNPN and SVGIG (reference sequence). There are 14 residues in the CDR3. Trimming removed 0 bases from V and 4 bases from J, with 9 bases in between. Here the CDR3 DNA reads TGTGCCTGGAGTGTATCCAGATTCACCGGGGAGCTGTTTTTT. Translation: CAWSVSRFTGELFF.

The rearrangement joins TRBV4-2 to TRBJ2-2; TRBD2 matches 15 bases. J was trimmed by 4 bases and V by 2 bases; bases with no gene match: 5. In germline, CDR1 is LGHNA, CDR2 YNFKEQ. The CDR3 is made up of 18 amino acids. This chain's CDR3 is CASSQRGTSGGLTGELFF. For the CDR3, the DNA is TGTGCCAGCAGCCAAAGGGGGACTAGCGGGGGGCTCACCGGGGAGCTGTTTTTT.

In this sample, this clone turned up a few times. The gene calls are TRBV24-1 and TRBJ1-5; D is ambiguous. The CDR3 sequence is 16 residues long. Trimming left V 3 bases short and J 0 bases short, with 11 bases between. Germline CDR1 reads KGHDR; CDR2 reads SFDVKD. The CDR3 is CATSDVTAVSNQPQHF. CDR3 nucleotides: TGTGCCACCAGTGATGTCACCGCAGTTAGCAATCAGCCCCAGCATTTT.

This chain connects TRBV5-6 to TRBJ1-1; perhaps TRBD1 as D (5 bases). The CDR3 is 16 residues long. CDR1 is SGHDT and CDR2 is YYEEEE in the germline V gene. V dropped 2 bases and J dropped 0 bases, with 14 bases sitting between them. CDR3 residues: CASSLPDIYMNTEAFF. The CDR3, as DNA: TGTGCCAGCAGCTTACCGGACATTTACATGAACACTGAAGCTTTCTTT.

V and J are TRBV9 and TRBJ2-1; TRBD2 matches at 10 bases. The CDR3 loop spans 15 amino acids. Germline V gene data show CDR1 as SGDLS and CDR2 as YYNGEE. The junction had 3 bases not matched to a gene; V was cut back by 4 bases and J by 2 bases. In DNA form, the CDR3 reads TGTGCCAGCAGCCTTGGGACTAGCGCCTACAATGAGCAGTTCTTC. This sequence encodes CASSLGTSAYNEQFF.